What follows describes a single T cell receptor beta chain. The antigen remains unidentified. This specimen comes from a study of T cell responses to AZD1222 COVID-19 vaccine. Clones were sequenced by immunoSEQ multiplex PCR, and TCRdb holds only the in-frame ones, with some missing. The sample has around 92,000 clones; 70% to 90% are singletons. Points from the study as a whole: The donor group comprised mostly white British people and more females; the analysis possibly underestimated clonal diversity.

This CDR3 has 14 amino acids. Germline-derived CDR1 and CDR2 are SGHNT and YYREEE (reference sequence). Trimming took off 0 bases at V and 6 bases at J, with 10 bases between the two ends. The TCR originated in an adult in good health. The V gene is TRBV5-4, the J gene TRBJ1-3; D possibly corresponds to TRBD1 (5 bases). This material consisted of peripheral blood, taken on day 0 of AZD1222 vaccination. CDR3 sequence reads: CASSLGQGLNTIYF. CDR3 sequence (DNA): TGTGCCAGCAGCTTGGGGCAGGGACTAAACACCATATATTTT.